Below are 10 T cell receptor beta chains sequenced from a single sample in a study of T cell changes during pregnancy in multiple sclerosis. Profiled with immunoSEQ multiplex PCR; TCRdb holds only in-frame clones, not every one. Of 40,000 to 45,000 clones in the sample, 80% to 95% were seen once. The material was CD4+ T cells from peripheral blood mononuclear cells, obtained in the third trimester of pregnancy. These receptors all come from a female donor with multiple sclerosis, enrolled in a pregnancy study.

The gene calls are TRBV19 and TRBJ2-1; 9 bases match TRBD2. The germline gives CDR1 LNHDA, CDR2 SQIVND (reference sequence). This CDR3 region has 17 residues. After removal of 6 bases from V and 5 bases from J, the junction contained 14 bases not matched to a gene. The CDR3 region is CASSIPPRLAANNEQFF. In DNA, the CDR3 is TGTGCCAGTAGCATACCCCCCCGACTAGCGGCTAACAATGAGCAGTTCTTC.

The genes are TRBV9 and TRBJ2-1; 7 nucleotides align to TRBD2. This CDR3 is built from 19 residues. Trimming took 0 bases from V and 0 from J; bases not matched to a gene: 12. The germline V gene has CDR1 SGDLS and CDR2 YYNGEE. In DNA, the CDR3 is TGTGCCAGCAGCGTAGTAGGACTAGTACCGTTAAGCTCCTACAATGAGCAGTTCTTC. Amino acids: CASSVVGLVPLSSYNEQFF.

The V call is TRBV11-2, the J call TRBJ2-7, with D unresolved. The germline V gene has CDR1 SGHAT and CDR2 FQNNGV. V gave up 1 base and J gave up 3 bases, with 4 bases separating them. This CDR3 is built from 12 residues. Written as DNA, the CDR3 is TGTGCCAGCAGCTTAGTGAGCTACGAGCAGTACTTC. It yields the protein CASSLVSYEQYF.

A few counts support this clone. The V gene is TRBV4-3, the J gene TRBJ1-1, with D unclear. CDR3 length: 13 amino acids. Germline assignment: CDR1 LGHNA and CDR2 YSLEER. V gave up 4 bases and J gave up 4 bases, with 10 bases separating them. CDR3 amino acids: CASSLVPSTEAFF. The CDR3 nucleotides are TGCGCCAGCAGCCTCGTCCCGAGCACTGAAGCTTTCTTT.

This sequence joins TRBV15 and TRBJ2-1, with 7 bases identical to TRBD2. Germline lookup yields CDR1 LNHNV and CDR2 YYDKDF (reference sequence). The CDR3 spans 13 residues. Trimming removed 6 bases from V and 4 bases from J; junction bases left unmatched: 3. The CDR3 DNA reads TGTGCCACCAGACTAGCGAGATACAATGAGCAGTTCTTC. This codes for CATRLARYNEQFF.

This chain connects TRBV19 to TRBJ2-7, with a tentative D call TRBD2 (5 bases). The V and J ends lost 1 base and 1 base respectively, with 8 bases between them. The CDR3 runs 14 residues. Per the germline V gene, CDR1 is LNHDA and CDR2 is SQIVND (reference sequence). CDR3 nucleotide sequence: TGTGCCAGTAGTATAGCCGGGGAATCCTACGAGCAGTACTTC. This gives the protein CASSIAGESYEQYF.

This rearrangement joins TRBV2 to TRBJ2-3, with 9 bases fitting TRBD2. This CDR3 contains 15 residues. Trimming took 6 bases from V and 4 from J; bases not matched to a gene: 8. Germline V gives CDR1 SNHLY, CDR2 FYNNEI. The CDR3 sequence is CASSPFAGGADTQYF. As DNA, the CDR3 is TGTGCCAGCAGCCCCTTTGCGGGAGGGGCAGATACGCAGTATTTT. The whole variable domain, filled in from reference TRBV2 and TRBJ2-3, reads EPEVTQTPSHQVTQMGQEVILRCVPISNHLYFYWYRQILGQKVEFLVSFYNNEISEKSEIFDDQFSVERPDGSNFTLKIRSTKLEDSAMYFCASSPFAGGADTQYFGPGTRLTVL.

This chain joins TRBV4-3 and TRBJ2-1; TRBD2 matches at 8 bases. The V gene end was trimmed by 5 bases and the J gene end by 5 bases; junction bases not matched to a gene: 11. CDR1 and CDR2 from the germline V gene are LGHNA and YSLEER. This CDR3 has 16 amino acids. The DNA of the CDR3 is TGCGCCAGCAGCAAGTCCGGGAGGGGCCGAGACAATGAGCAGTTCTTC. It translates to CASSKSGRGRDNEQFF.

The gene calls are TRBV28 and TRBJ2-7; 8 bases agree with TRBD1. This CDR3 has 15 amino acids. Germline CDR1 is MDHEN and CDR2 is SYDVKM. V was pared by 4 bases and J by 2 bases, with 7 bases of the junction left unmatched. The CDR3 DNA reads TGTGCCAGCAGTTCCACCGGGACAGGAGCCTACGAGCAGTACTTC. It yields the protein CASSSTGTGAYEQYF. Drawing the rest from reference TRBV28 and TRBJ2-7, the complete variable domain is DVKVTQSSRYLVKRTGEKVFLECVQDMDHENMFWYRQDPGLGLRLIYFSYDVKMKEKGDIPEGYSVSREKKERFSLILESASTNQTSMYLCASSSTGTGAYEQYFGPGTRLTVT.

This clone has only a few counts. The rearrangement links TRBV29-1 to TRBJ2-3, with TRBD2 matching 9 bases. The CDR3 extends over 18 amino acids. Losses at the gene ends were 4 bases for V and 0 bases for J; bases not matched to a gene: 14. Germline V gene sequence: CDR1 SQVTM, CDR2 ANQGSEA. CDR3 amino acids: CSVAVGQTSGRSTDTQYF. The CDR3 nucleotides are TGCAGCGTTGCGGTAGGGCAGACTAGCGGACGAAGCACAGATACGCAGTATTTT.